This T cell receptor (beta chain) was documented in a study of immune evolution from preneoplasia to lung adenocarcinoma. This CDR3 has 15 amino acids. With V trimmed by 6 bases and J by 2 bases, 8 bases remained unmatched. Germline V gene sequence: CDR1 SNHLY, CDR2 FYNNEI. This clone was seen only a few times. Here immunoSEQ multiplex PCR was the method, and the copy in TCRdb shows in-frame clones only, minus some. In the table there are fewer than 10,000 clones, around 73% of which are singletons. This receptor was obtained from a donor at least 70 years old with lung adenocarcinoma. Source material: FFPE minimally invasive lung adenocarcinoma tissue. The chain carries TRBV2 and TRBJ2-5, with 8 bases aligning to TRBD1. The CDR3 region has the DNA TGTGCCAGCAGACCACCGACAGGGGCGCAAGAGACCCAGTACTTC. Translating it yields CASRPPTGAQETQYF.